The 17 T cell receptor beta chains presented below share a single source sample, sequenced in a study of cytomegalovirus exposure and HLA in healthy donors (TCRdb year 2017). The library was built by means of the immunoSEQ multiplex PCR assay. A mixture of 60 forward primers for TCR Vbeta segments and 13 reverse primers for TCR Jbeta segments was used in the multiplex PCR. The source is immuneACCESS, and TCRdb retained only in-frame sequences with V and J called. Part of the clones is not carried over; for the studies checked, unresolved V genes explain less than half of this, and the remainder is unexplained. The sample yields about 76,000 clones; 72% were counted once. Clones ranked in the top ten supply 8.5% to 14% of the sample. The specimen sequenced was PBMCs. These receptors were collected from a woman aged 40 to 55 in good health and CMV-seropositive.

The chain recombines TRBV4-3 with TRBJ1-6; D not certain. The V end lost 4 bases, the J end lost 9 bases, and 10 bases lay between the germline ends. Germline V gives CDR1 LGHNA, CDR2 YSLEER. This CDR3 has 13 amino acids. The CDR3 sequence: CASSPEFGSPLHF. The CDR3 DNA follows: TGCGCCAGCAGCCCAGAATTCGGTTCACCCCTCCACTTT.

This clone was seen only a few times. The V gene is TRBV18, the J gene TRBJ2-2; 11 positions agree with TRBD1. The ends lost 6 bases at V and 5 bases at J; junction bases unmatched: 5. CDR1 is KGHSH and CDR2 is LQKENI in the germline V gene. This CDR3 spans 15 amino acids. The CDR3 nucleotides read TGTGCCAGCTCTCGAGGACAGGGGGCAACCGGGGAGCTGTTTTTT. Its translation is CASSRGQGATGELFF.

V is TRBV27 and J is TRBJ1-2; D remains ambiguous. CDR3 length: 12 residues. Between the trimmed V and J ends, which lost 10 bases and 8 bases, there was a span of 17 bases. Germline V gene lookup returns CDR1 MNHEY and CDR2 SMNVEV (reference sequence). The CDR3 sequence: CATSGGREGYTF. The CDR3 DNA reads as TGTGCCACCTCGGGAGGGAGGGAAGGCTACACCTTC.

This chain joins TRBV5-6 and TRBJ2-7, with 7 bases that match TRBD1. The CDR3 extends over 17 amino acids. J gave up 1 base and V 4 bases, and 14 bases lay outside the gene matches. Germline V gene lookup returns CDR1 SGHDT and CDR2 YYEEEE. In nucleotides, the CDR3 is TGTGCCAGCAGCCAACTTAGCTACCGGGACAGATCCTACGAGCAGTACTTC. As protein: CASSQLSYRDRSYEQYF.

The chain carries TRBV27 and TRBJ2-7, with 8 bases fitting TRBD1. V trimming: 6 bases; J trimming: 0 bases; junction bases outside the gene matches: 13. This CDR3 is built from 17 residues. Germline CDR1 reads MNHEY; CDR2 reads SMNVEV (reference sequence). This CDR3 reads CASRVDRDAFSSYEQYF. In nucleotides, the CDR3 is TGTGCCAGCAGAGTGGACAGGGATGCTTTTAGCTCCTACGAGCAGTACTTC.

The V call is TRBV6-1, the J call TRBJ1-5; 7 bases line up with TRBD1. After removal of 5 bases from V and 4 bases from J, the junction contained 5 bases not matched to a gene. CDR3 length equals 14 residues. Germline assignment: CDR1 MNHNS and CDR2 SASEGT. CDR3 residues: CASSRDSPNQPQHF. In nucleotides, the CDR3 is TGTGCCAGCAGTAGGGACAGCCCTAATCAGCCCCAGCATTTT.

The chain couples TRBV5-4 to TRBJ2-1; 7 bases line up with TRBD2. Germline-derived CDR1 and CDR2 are SGHNT and YYREEE (reference sequence). The J segment lost 6 bases and the V segment lost 0 bases, leaving 6 bases of the junction unmatched. CDR3 length equals 15 residues. The CDR3 region is CASSLDAGVGNEQFF. In DNA form, the CDR3 reads TGTGCCAGCAGCTTGGATGCGGGAGTGGGCAATGAGCAGTTCTTC.

The chain employs TRBV2 and TRBJ1-2; D is unclear. The CDR3 loop spans 14 amino acids. V lost 6 bases and J lost 2, with 13 bases in between. Germline V CDR1 and CDR2: SNHLY, FYNNEI. CDR3 protein: CASRLDSWNYGYTF. The CDR3 DNA reads TGTGCCAGCAGACTGGACTCTTGGAACTATGGCTACACCTTC. Filled out from reference TRBV2 and TRBJ1-2, the complete variable domain reads EPEVTQTPSHQVTQMGQEVILRCVPISNHLYFYWYRQILGQKVEFLVSFYNNEISEKSEIFDDQFSVERPDGSNFTLKIRSTKLEDSAMYFCASRLDSWNYGYTFGSGTRLTVV.

Notes on this clone: Germline and junction disagree at one end, which may indicate a read error. This chain joins TRBV7-7 and TRBJ2-2; D is possibly TRBD2 (6 bases). CDR3 length: 14 amino acids. Germline CDR1 reads SSHAT; CDR2 reads FNYEAQ (reference sequence). The CDR3: CASSLGRGTGELFF. In DNA, the CDR3 is TGTGCTAGCAGCTTAGGACGGGGGACCGGGGAGCTGTTTTTT. Supplemented by reference TRBV7-7 and TRBJ2-2, the full variable domain reads GAGVSQSPRYKVTKRGQDVTLRCDPISSHATLYWYQQALGQGPEFLTYFNYEAQPDKSGLPSDRFSAERPEGSISTLTIQRTEQRDSAMYRCASSLGRGTGELFFGEGSRLTVL.

The genes are TRBV6-1 and TRBJ2-2, with no clear D. This CDR3 is built from 12 residues. Looked up from germline, CDR1 is MNHNS and CDR2 is SASEGT. Trimming took 7 bases from V and 5 from J, leaving 8 bases between them. The CDR3 is CASTGVTGELFF. The CDR3 DNA reads as TGTGCCAGCACCGGAGTTACCGGGGAGCTGTTTTTT.

The chain employs TRBV9 and TRBJ1-2; 8 nucleotides align to TRBD1. This CDR3 comprises 18 residues. Losses at the gene ends were 0 bases for V and 0 bases for J; bases not matched to a gene: 10. Germline-derived CDR1 and CDR2 are SGDLS and YYNGEE. The CDR3 is CASSVADRVITANYGYTF. CDR3 DNA sequence: TGTGCCAGCAGCGTAGCGGACAGGGTTATTACCGCTAACTATGGCTACACCTTC.

The J gene is TRBJ2-5, the V gene TRBV10-3, with TRBD2 identical over 9 bases. The germline gives CDR1 ENHRY, CDR2 SYGVKD. After removal of 8 bases from V and 5 bases from J, the junction contained 9 bases not matched to a gene. The CDR3 loop spans 14 amino acids. The CDR3 bases are TGTGCCATCGGGAGACTAGCGGAACGGGAGACCCAGTACTTC. It codes for CAIGRLAERETQYF.

The V and J genes are TRBV4-3 and TRBJ2-3, with 9 bases matching TRBD1. This CDR3 has 15 amino acids. V lost 4 bases and J lost 5; bases outside the gene matches: 7. Germline loops: CDR1 LGHNA, CDR2 YSLEER. The CDR3 here is CASSRFGQGQDTQYF. CDR3 nucleotides: TGCGCCAGCAGCCGGTTCGGACAGGGGCAAGATACGCAGTATTTT.

This chain links TRBV30 with TRBJ2-1; 8 bases are a match to TRBD2. V lost 5 bases to trimming and J lost 7 bases; unmatched junction nucleotides: 10. CDR3 length: 14 residues. Germline CDR1 and CDR2: GTSNPN and SVGIG (reference sequence). The CDR3 spells CAWCLTGGHNEQFF. The CDR3 DNA is TGTGCCTGGTGCCTTACGGGAGGGCATAATGAGCAGTTCTTC.

This sequence joins TRBV2 and TRBJ2-2, with TRBD1 matching over 8 bases. The CDR3 spans 14 residues. Per germline, CDR1 SNHLY and CDR2 FYNNEI. V gave up 8 bases and J gave up 4 bases; unmatched junction bases: 6. This CDR3 is CASSWTGSTGELFF. The DNA of the CDR3 is TGTGCCAGCTCCTGGACAGGGAGCACCGGGGAGCTGTTTTTT. The variable domain in full, completed from reference TRBV2 and TRBJ2-2, reads EPEVTQTPSHQVTQMGQEVILRCVPISNHLYFYWYRQILGQKVEFLVSFYNNEISEKSEIFDDQFSVERPDGSNFTLKIRSTKLEDSAMYFCASSWTGSTGELFFGEGSRLTVL.

This rearrangement joins TRBV2 to TRBJ1-1, with TRBD1 matching 7 bases. The CDR3 consists of 13 residues. V trimming: 8 bases; J trimming: 6 bases; junction bases outside the gene matches: 9. Germline CDR1 and CDR2: SNHLY and FYNNEI. The CDR3 DNA is TGTGCCAGCGGGGAAGGGGGCTGGGCTGAAGCTTTCTTT. Protein product: CASGEGGWAEAFF.

This sequence joins TRBV19 and TRBJ1-3; D is possibly TRBD1 (6 bases). Trimming left V 7 bases short and J 0 bases short, with 16 bases between. The CDR3 is made up of 16 amino acids. Germline V lookup: CDR1 LNHDA, CDR2 SQIVND (reference sequence). CDR3 residues: CASTPQGLSSGNTIYF. The CDR3 DNA follows: TGTGCCAGTACCCCACAGGGATTGTCCTCTGGAAACACCATATATTTT.